This TCR beta chain is drawn from a study of blood T cell repertoires in COVID-19. Study context: Sites in the United States, Italy and Spain provided acute and convalescent COVID-19 samples.

The germline V gene has CDR1 MNHNS and CDR2 SASEGT. V was clipped by 1 base and J by 8 bases; unmatched bases: 7. There are 14 residues in the CDR3. TCRdb's copy holds only in-frame clones and misses some; the assay was immunoSEQ multiplex PCR. The sample has a few hundred thousand clones, about 87% seen once. The specimen sequenced was PBMCs or T cells enriched from blood (not recorded which). This TCR was recovered from a man between 18 and 29 years old with acute COVID-19. J is TRBJ1-2 and V is TRBV6-1; 7 bases map to TRBD1. In DNA form, the CDR3 reads TGTGCCAGCAGTGAAGGCCAGGGGGGCCAAGGCTACACCTTC. Translating it yields CASSEGQGGQGYTF.